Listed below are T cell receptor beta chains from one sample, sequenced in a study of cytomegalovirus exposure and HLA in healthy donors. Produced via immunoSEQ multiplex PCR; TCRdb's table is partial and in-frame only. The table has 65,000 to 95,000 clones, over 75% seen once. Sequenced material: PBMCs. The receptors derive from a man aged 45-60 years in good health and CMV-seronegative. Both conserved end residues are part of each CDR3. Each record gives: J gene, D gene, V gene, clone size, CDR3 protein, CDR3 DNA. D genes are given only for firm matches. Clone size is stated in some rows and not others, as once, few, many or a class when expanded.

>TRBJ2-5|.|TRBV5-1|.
CASSLGRKGRDWETQYF
TGCGCCAGCAGCTTGGGGAGGAAAGGACGAGATTGGGAGACCCAGTACTTC
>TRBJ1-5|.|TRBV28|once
CASSFLPSNQPQHF
TGTGCCAGCAGTTTCCTACCAAGCAATCAGCCCCAGCATTTT
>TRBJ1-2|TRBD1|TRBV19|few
CASSTTSGTGGSGGYTF
TGTGCCAGTAGTACGACCTCCGGGACAGGGGGATCTGGCGGCTACACCTTC
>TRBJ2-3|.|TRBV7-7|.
CASSDTPGDTQYF
TGTGCTAGCAGCGACACGCCAGGAGATACGCAGTATTTT
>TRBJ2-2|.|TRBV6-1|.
CASSETGNTGELFF
TGTGCCAGCAGTGAAACCGGGAACACCGGGGAGCTGTTTTTT
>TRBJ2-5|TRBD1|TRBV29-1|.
CSVEDPQGWQETQYF
TGCAGCGTTGAGGACCCACAGGGGTGGCAAGAGACCCAGTACTTC
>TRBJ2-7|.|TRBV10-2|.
CASSEYSSSSYEQYF
TGCGCCAGCAGTGAATATTCTAGCAGCTCCTACGAGCAGTACTTC
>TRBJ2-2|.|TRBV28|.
CASSFPGINTGELFF
TGTGCCAGCAGTTTCCCGGGAATAAACACCGGGGAGCTGTTTTTT
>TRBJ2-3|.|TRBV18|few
CASSSSTDTQYF
TGTGCCAGCTCATCAAGCACAGATACGCAGTATTTT
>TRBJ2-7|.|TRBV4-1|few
CASSRGSGSTYEQYF
TGCGCCAGCAGCCGTGGGAGTGGTAGCACCTACGAGCAGTACTTC
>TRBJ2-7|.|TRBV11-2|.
CASSLDVAGAYYEQYF
TGTGCCAGCAGCTTAGATGTGGCGGGGGCTTACTACGAGCAGTACTTC
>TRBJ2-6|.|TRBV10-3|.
CAISGLRGTGANVLTF
TGTGCCATCAGTGGCCTAAGGGGAACTGGGGCCAACGTCCTGACTTTC
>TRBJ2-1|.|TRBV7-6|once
CASSLGHEQFF
TGTGCCAGCAGCTTGGGGCATGAGCAGTTCTTC
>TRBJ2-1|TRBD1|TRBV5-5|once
CASSLDRGYYNEQFF
TGTGCCAGCAGCTTAGACAGGGGGTACTACAATGAGCAGTTCTTC
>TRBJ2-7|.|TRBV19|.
CASSITGLAYEQYF
TGTGCCAGTAGTATAACTGGTCTCGCCTACGAGCAGTACTTC
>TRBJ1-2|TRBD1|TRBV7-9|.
CASSLEGARGYTF
TGTGCCAGCAGCTTAGAGGGGGCGCGTGGCTACACCTTC
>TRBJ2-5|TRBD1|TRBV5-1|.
CASSSKTGEVQETQYF
TGCGCCAGCAGTTCCAAGACAGGGGAGGTGCAAGAGACCCAGTACTTC
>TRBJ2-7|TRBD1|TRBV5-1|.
CASSLLGQQRHEQYF
TGCGCCAGCAGCTTGTTGGGACAGCAAAGGCACGAGCAGTACTTC
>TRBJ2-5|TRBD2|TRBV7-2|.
CASSGGGVQETQYF
TGTGCCAGCTCAGGTGGGGGGGTCCAAGAGACCCAGTACTTC
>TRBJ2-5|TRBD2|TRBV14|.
CASSQGLAVTQYF
TGTGCCAGCAGCCAAGGACTAGCGGTGACCCAGTACTTC
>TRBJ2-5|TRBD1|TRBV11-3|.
CASSHDRTGSVETQYF
TGTGCCAGCAGCCACGATCGGACAGGGTCGGTGGAGACCCAGTACTTC
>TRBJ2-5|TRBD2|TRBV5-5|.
CASSWTSGGMVTQYF
TGTGCCAGCAGCTGGACTAGCGGGGGCATGGTGACCCAGTACTTC
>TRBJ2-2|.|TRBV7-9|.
CASSPSWGRGAGELFF
TGTGCCAGCAGCCCCTCTTGGGGAAGGGGTGCCGGGGAGCTGTTTTTT
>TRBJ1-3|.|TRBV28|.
CASSPGDTRRDTIYF
TGTGCCAGCAGTCCCGGGGACACCCGTCGAGACACCATATATTTT
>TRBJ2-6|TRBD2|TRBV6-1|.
CASSGGGGKGSGANVLTF
TGTGCCAGCAGTGGGGGGGGAGGTAAAGGTTCTGGGGCCAACGTCCTGACTTTC
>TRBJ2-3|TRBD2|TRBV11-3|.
CASSLGVSGGATDTQYF
TGTGCCAGCAGCTTAGGTGTCAGCGGGGGGGCGACAGATACGCAGTATTTT
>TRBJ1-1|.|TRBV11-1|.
CASSYRMGAGAFF
TGTGCCAGCAGCTACCGAATGGGGGCAGGAGCTTTCTTT
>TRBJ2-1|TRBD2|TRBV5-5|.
CASSLAAKRGGHEQFF
TGTGCCAGCAGCTTGGCCGCCAAGCGGGGGGGCCATGAGCAGTTCTTC
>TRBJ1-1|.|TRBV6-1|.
CASSLTSDGGSFF
TGTGCCAGCAGTCTAACTTCGGACGGAGGATCTTTCTTT
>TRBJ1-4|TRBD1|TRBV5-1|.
CASSLGWGTGGEKLFF
TGCGCCAGCAGCTTGGGATGGGGGACAGGGGGAGAAAAACTGTTTTTT
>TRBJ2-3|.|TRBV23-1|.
CASSQRARGTDTQYF
TGCGCCAGCAGTCAGCGGGCTAGAGGCACAGATACGCAGTATTTT
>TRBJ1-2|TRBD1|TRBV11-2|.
CASSRGTGNYGYTF
TGTGCCAGCAGCCGCGGGACAGGGAACTATGGCTACACCTTC
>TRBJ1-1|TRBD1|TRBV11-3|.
CASSFEGATEAFF
TGTGCCAGCAGCTTCGAGGGGGCGACTGAAGCTTTCTTT
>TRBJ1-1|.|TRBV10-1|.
CASSESRGGGTEAFF
TGCGCCAGCAGTGAGTCGAGGGGAGGGGGCACTGAAGCTTTCTTT
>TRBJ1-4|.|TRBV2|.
CASTKEGLTNEKLFF
TGTGCCAGCACCAAAGAGGGTTTAACTAATGAAAAACTGTTTTTT
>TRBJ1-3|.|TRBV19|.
CASTPREGGNTIYF
TGTGCCAGTACCCCGAGAGAGGGAGGAAACACCATATATTTT
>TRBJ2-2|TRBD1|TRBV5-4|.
CASSLGDRGRRTGELFF
TGTGCCAGCAGCTTGGGGGACAGGGGGCGTCGAACCGGGGAGCTGTTTTTT
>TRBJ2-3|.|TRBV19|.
CASSIRDYTDTQYF
TGTGCCAGTAGTATTCGAGACTACACAGATACGCAGTATTTT
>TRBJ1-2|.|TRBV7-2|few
CASRQDRSGYTF
TGTGCCAGCAGACAAGACAGAAGTGGCTACACCTTC
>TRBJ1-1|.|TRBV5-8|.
CASSLALEAFF
TGTGCCAGCAGCTTGGCCTTGGAGGCTTTCTTT
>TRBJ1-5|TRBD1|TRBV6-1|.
CASSRQGDSNQPQHF
TGTGCCAGCAGTCGACAGGGGGATAGCAATCAGCCCCAGCATTTT
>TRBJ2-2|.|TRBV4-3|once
CASSQDPAAPGELFF
TGCGCCAGCAGCCAAGATCCGGCGGCACCCGGGGAGCTGTTTTTT
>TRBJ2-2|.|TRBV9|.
CASKNSQGNTGELFF
TGTGCCAGCAAGAATTCACAGGGTAACACCGGGGAGCTGTTTTTT
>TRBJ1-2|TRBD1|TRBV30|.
CAWSPVGKEQTGEGYTF
TGTGCCTGGAGCCCAGTGGGGAAGGAGCAGACAGGGGAAGGCTACACCTTC
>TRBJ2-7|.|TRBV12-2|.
CASRLAPGQGINEQYF
TGTGCAAGTCGCTTAGCCCCTGGACAGGGAATCAACGAGCAGTACTTC
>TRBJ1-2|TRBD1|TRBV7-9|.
CASSAGTGAAYGYTF
TGTGCCAGCAGCGCCGGGACAGGGGCCGCCTATGGCTACACCTTC
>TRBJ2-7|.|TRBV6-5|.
CASSYSNRAYEQYF
TGTGCCAGCAGTTACTCGAACAGGGCCTACGAGCAGTACTTC
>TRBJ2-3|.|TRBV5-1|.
CASARADTQYF
TGCGCCAGCGCTCGGGCAGATACGCAGTATTTT
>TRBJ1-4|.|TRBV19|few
CATRDSPTNEKLFF
TGTGCCACCAGAGACAGCCCAACTAATGAAAAACTGTTTTTT
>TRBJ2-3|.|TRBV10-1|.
CASSEGSDTQYF
TGCGCCAGCAGTGAGGGCTCGGATACGCAGTATTTT
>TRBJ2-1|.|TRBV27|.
CASSWGREQGTDNEQFF
TGTGCCAGCAGTTGGGGAAGGGAGCAAGGAACCGACAATGAGCAGTTCTTC